Listed here are 30 T cell receptor beta chains from one sample, sequenced in a study of blood T cell repertoires in COVID-19. TCRdb's table, derived via immunoSEQ multiplex PCR, lists solely in-frame clones and lacks some. The sample contains around 100,000 clones, 70% to 90% of which appear only once. Sequencing was performed on peripheral blood. These receptor sequences come from a man aged 35 to 55 with acute or convalescent COVID-19.

This clone has only a few counts. This chain links TRBV4-3 with TRBJ2-1, with 13 bases that match TRBD2. Germline assignment: CDR1 LGHNA and CDR2 YSLEER. Trimming cost V 1 base and J 5 bases; bases outside gene matches: 8. This CDR3 is 18 amino acids long. The CDR3: CASSQALAGGHPDNEQFF. The CDR3 region has the DNA TGCGCCAGCAGCCAAGCACTAGCGGGGGGGCACCCCGACAATGAGCAGTTCTTC.

The rearrangement joins TRBV2 to TRBJ2-1, with 8 bases matching TRBD2. With V trimmed by 8 bases and J by 9 bases, 21 bases remained unmatched. Germline V gene data show CDR1 as SNHLY and CDR2 as FYNNEI. The CDR3 extends over 17 amino acids. CDR3 sequence (DNA): TGTGCCAGCGGCGCTGCCGGACTAGCAGGGGCCAGGGGTGAGCAGTTCTTC. The encoded protein is CASGAAGLAGARGEQFF.

The chain employs TRBV19 and TRBJ1-1, with a possible D match to TRBD1 (6 bases). The ends were cut back, 3 bases at V and 0 bases at J, with 8 bases in the middle. Germline-derived CDR1 and CDR2 are LNHDA and SQIVND (reference sequence). The CDR3 has 14 amino acids. Here the CDR3 reads CASSITGMNTEAFF. The DNA of the CDR3 is TGTGCCAGTAGTATCACAGGGATGAACACTGAAGCTTTCTTT.

This chain connects TRBV9 to TRBJ2-1; D not certain. Trimming removed 0 bases at V and 4 bases at J, with 8 bases between. The V gene's germline CDR1 is SGDLS and CDR2 YYNGEE. CDR3 length equals 14 residues. The CDR3 spells CASSVAGKYNEQFF. As DNA, the CDR3 is TGTGCCAGCAGCGTAGCGGGTAAATACAATGAGCAGTTCTTC.

This chain uses TRBV30 with TRBJ1-5, with D perhaps TRBD1 (6 bases). The CDR3 sequence is 15 residues long. Trimming left V 0 bases short and J 3 bases short, with 12 bases between. The germline CDR1 and CDR2 sequences are GTSNPN and SVGIG (reference sequence). In DNA, the CDR3 is TGTGCCTGGAGTGTTCCTCAGGGGTACAATCAGCCCCAGCATTTT. This gives the protein CAWSVPQGYNQPQHF.

This clone occurred once. This rearrangement joins TRBV3-1 (or the pseudogene TRBV3-2) to TRBJ2-2, with 9 bases matching TRBD2. The junction had 3 bases not matched to a gene; V was cut back by 7 bases and J by 3 bases. CDR1 and CDR2 from the germline V gene are LGHDT and YNNKEL (reference sequence). The CDR3 loop spans 14 amino acids. The CDR3 here is CASTAGGYTGELFF. CDR3 nucleotide sequence: TGTGCCAGCACAGCGGGGGGTTACACCGGGGAGCTGTTTTTT.

This clone showed up just a few times. This chain connects TRBV28 to TRBJ1-2; TRBD1 matches at 7 bases. CDR3 size: 14 residues. V trimming: 6 bases; J trimming: 4 bases; junction bases outside the gene matches: 8. The germline CDR1 and CDR2 sequences are MDHEN and SYDVKM. CDR3: CASRMTGTGYGYTF. The CDR3 bases are TGTGCCAGCAGGATGACAGGGACGGGCTATGGCTACACCTTC.

The chain uses TRBV5-4 and TRBJ2-7, with 8 nucleotides matching TRBD2. The germline CDR1 and CDR2 sequences are SGHNT and YYREEE (reference sequence). The CDR3 has 17 amino acids. V dropped 0 bases and J dropped 0; count of bases not matched to a gene: 8. CDR3 loop: CASSLVAGGQSSYEQYF. In nucleotides, the CDR3 is TGTGCCAGCAGCTTGGTTGCGGGGGGCCAGAGCTCCTACGAGCAGTACTTC.

The CDR3 DNA reads as TGTGCCAGCAGTGAATCCAACCGGGGTTCCTACGAGCAGTACTTC. It codes for CASSESNRGSYEQYF. The chain carries TRBV25-1 and TRBJ2-7; a weak D match, TRBD2 (5 bases). V lost 1 base and J 1 base, leaving 11 bases between the germline ends. The CDR3 is 15 residues long. Germline V gives CDR1 MGHDK, CDR2 SYGVNS.

This clone was recorded once. The rearrangement links TRBV5-1 to TRBJ2-1; 8 bases align to TRBD2. The CDR3 length is 17 residues. Trimming cost V 1 base and J 5 bases; bases outside gene matches: 11. The germline CDR1 and CDR2 sequences are SGHRS and YFSETQ. This chain's CDR3 is CASSLLGLAGLNNEQFF. The CDR3 DNA reads as TGCGCCAGCAGCTTGTTAGGGTTAGCGGGACTCAACAATGAGCAGTTCTTC.

The chain has TRBV29-1 and TRBJ2-2, with D possibly TRBD1 on 6 matching bases. Germline V lookup: CDR1 SQVTM, CDR2 ANQGSEA. The CDR3 has 12 amino acids. V lost 7 bases and J lost 3, with 9 bases in between. CDR3 sequence reads: CSAHRDTGELFF. CDR3 sequence (DNA): TGCAGCGCCCACAGGGACACCGGGGAGCTGTTTTTT.

The V call is TRBV27, the J call TRBJ2-3, with 8 nucleotides matching TRBD2. J was trimmed by 10 bases and V by 8 bases; bases with no gene match: 11. This CDR3 contains 13 residues. The germline gives CDR1 MNHEY, CDR2 SMNVEV (reference sequence). Here the CDR3 reads CASAGLAGGAQYF. CDR3 DNA sequence: TGTGCCAGCGCCGGACTAGCCGGAGGGGCGCAGTATTTT.

This clone was seen once. The chain has TRBV6-6 and TRBJ1-2; tentatively, D is TRBD1 (6 bases). Germline V gives CDR1 MNHNY, CDR2 SVGAGI (reference sequence). There are 13 residues in the CDR3. V was pared by 5 bases and J by 3 bases, with 10 bases between. The CDR3 DNA reads TGTGCCAGCAGTCCCGGACAGTACTATGGCTACACCTTC. Translated: CASSPGQYYGYTF.

J is TRBJ2-7 and V is TRBV7-2, with TRBD2 matching over 10 bases. The CDR3 is 15 amino acids. The germline V gene has CDR1 SGHTA and CDR2 FQGNSA. V gave up 3 bases and J gave up 4 bases; unmatched junction bases: 6. The DNA for the CDR3 is TGTGCCAGCAGCTTTACTAGCGGGGCTATTTACGAGCAGTACTTC. It codes for CASSFTSGAIYEQYF.

This rearrangement joins TRBV19 to TRBJ1-6; possible D gene TRBD1, 5 bases. V was cut by 7 bases and J by 10 bases, with 11 bases left in between. The CDR3 contains 12 residues. Germline CDR1 reads LNHDA; CDR2 reads SQIVND (reference sequence). Here the CDR3 reads CASTDSLSPLHF. The CDR3 coding sequence is TGTGCCAGTACCGACAGTCTGTCACCCCTCCACTTT.

The rearrangement uses TRBV10-2 and TRBJ2-2; 8 nucleotides line up with TRBD1. J lost 2 bases, V lost 4 bases, and 15 bases had no gene match. The CDR3 runs to 19 residues. CDR1 is WSHSY, CDR2 SAAADI, per germline. CDR3 bases: TGCGCCAGCAGTGCCGGGACAGGCATATTTACACCCAACACCGGGGAGCTGTTTTTT. Translation gives CASSAGTGIFTPNTGELFF.

This chain's CDR3 is CASSRPDTLPGNTIYF. CDR3 nucleotides: TGTGCCAGCAGCCGACCGGACACTCTCCCTGGAAACACCATATATTTT. The V call is TRBV3-1 (or the pseudogene TRBV3-2), the J call TRBJ1-3, with TRBD1 as a possible D gene (5 bases). The CDR3 consists of 16 residues. The V end was cut by 4 bases, the J end by 2 bases, with 15 bases between. Germline values: CDR1 LGHDT, CDR2 YNNKEL (reference sequence).

The V and J genes are TRBV18 and TRBJ2-3; D call uncertain. The CDR3 sequence is 12 residues long. Germline values: CDR1 KGHSH, CDR2 LQKENI. Trimming took 6 bases from V and 1 from J, leaving 5 bases between them. The CDR3 DNA reads TGTGCCAGCTCCCCGGGCACAGATACGCAGTATTTT. Amino acids: CASSPGTDTQYF.

The chain's CDR3 is CASSQGVGTGSYEQYF. CDR3 in DNA: TGTGCCAGCAGCCAAGGTGTCGGGACAGGGAGCTACGAGCAGTACTTC. The V call is TRBV3-1 (or the pseudogene TRBV3-2), the J call TRBJ2-7, with 9 bases fitting TRBD1. Germline-derived CDR1 and CDR2 are LGHDT and YNNKEL (reference sequence). Germline trimming cut 1 base from V and 3 bases from J; bases unmatched to any gene: 7. This CDR3 has 16 amino acids.

The genes are TRBV16 and TRBJ2-4; no reliable D call. Between the trimmed V and J ends, which lost 1 base and 3 bases, there was a span of 10 bases. The CDR3 consists of 15 residues. The V gene's germline CDR1 is KGHSY and CDR2 FQNENV. In nucleotides, the CDR3 is TGTGCCAGCAGCCAATTAAACAGATTCAAAAACATTCAGTACTTC. Amino acids: CASSQLNRFKNIQYF.

The chain has TRBV15 and TRBJ2-7; no reliable D call. This CDR3 comprises 13 residues. Per the germline V gene, CDR1 is LNHNV and CDR2 is YYDKDF (reference sequence). The germline V and J ends were trimmed by 4 bases and 4 bases, with 11 bases remaining between them. In nucleotides, the CDR3 is TGTGCCACCAGCAAAGAGGAGAGGTACGAGCAGTACTTC. Translating gives CATSKEERYEQYF. The full variable domain, in which reference TRBV15 and TRBJ2-7 provide the parts outside the CDR3, is DAMVIQNPRYQVTQFGKPVTLSCSQTLNHNVMYWYQQKSSQAPKLLFHYYDKDFNNEADTPDNFQSRRPNTSFCFLDIRSPGLGDTAMYLCATSKEERYEQYFGPGTRLTVT.

DNA of the CDR3: TGTGCCAGCAGTACCTACTGGGCGGGGGGCAGGACAGATACGCAGTATTTT. Protein sequence: CASSTYWAGGRTDTQYF. This chain links TRBV28 with TRBJ2-3; 8 bases match TRBD2. The V gene end was trimmed by 5 bases and the J gene end by 3 bases; junction bases not matched to a gene: 13. The CDR3 totals 17 residues. The germline CDR1 and CDR2 sequences are MDHEN and SYDVKM.

V usage is TRBV28 and J usage is TRBJ2-3, with 8 bases identical to TRBD2. CDR3 length equals 14 residues. V dropped 9 bases and J dropped 1; count of bases not matched to a gene: 6. CDR1 and CDR2 from the germline V gene are MDHEN and SYDVKM. CDR3 amino acids: CARNSGIGTDTQYF. The CDR3 DNA is TGTGCCAGGAATAGCGGGATTGGCACAGATACGCAGTATTTT.

This clone was recorded a few times. V is TRBV20-1 and J is TRBJ1-5; D is undetermined. V was cut by 3 bases and J by 4 bases, with 10 bases left in between. The CDR3 loop spans 13 amino acids. The germline gives CDR1 DFQATT, CDR2 SNEGSKA (reference sequence). The CDR3 DNA reads TGCAGTGCTAGTTTGAGCAATAATCAGCCCCAGCATTTT. Residues: CSASLSNNQPQHF.

The table lists this clone with a few counts. This rearrangement joins TRBV7-3 to TRBJ2-1; 9 bases align to TRBD1. There are 17 residues in the CDR3. Trimming removed 0 bases from V and 7 bases from J; junction bases left unmatched: 10. Germline-derived CDR1 and CDR2 are SGHTA and FQGTGA. The CDR3 DNA reads TGTGCCAGCAGCTTAACGGCCGGGACAGGGCTTAGGAATGAGCAGTTCTTC. As protein: CASSLTAGTGLRNEQFF.

A few counts support this clone. The chain recombines TRBV20-1 with TRBJ2-3, with TRBD1 matching 9 bases. Germline-derived CDR1 and CDR2 are DFQATT and SNEGSKA (reference sequence). This CDR3 is built from 14 residues. V lost 3 bases and J lost 5; bases outside the gene matches: 6. The CDR3 DNA reads as TGCAGTGCTAGTGGACAGGGGTTTGGAGATACGCAGTATTTT. Protein: CSASGQGFGDTQYF.

The chain uses TRBV6-5 and TRBJ1-4; 8 nucleotides match TRBD1. The germline V gene encodes CDR1 MNHEY and CDR2 SVGAGI. The CDR3 is 15 amino acids. The junction had 7 bases not matched to a gene; V was cut back by 2 bases and J by 8 bases. CDR3: CASSYDRGLGEKLFF. The CDR3 DNA sequence: TGTGCCAGCAGTTACGACAGGGGTCTGGGGGAAAAACTGTTTTTT.

This clone has at least ten counts. This chain uses TRBV9 with TRBJ1-1, with D unclear. V dropped 6 bases and J dropped 1 base, with 16 bases sitting between them. CDR1 and CDR2 from the germline V gene are SGDLS and YYNGEE. The CDR3 consists of 15 residues. CDR3 DNA sequence: TGTGCCAGCACCCTCCTCGGAGACCAGAACACTGAAGCTTTCTTT. It encodes CASTLLGDQNTEAFF.

This rearrangement joins TRBV5-4 to TRBJ1-1, with 8 bases matching TRBD1. V trimming: 4 bases; J trimming: 5 bases; junction bases outside the gene matches: 13. Germline V lookup: CDR1 SGHNT, CDR2 YYREEE (reference sequence). This CDR3 region has 16 residues. Written as DNA, the CDR3 is TGTGCCAGCAGCCCCGGACAGGGCCCATTGGATACTGAAGCTTTCTTT. Protein sequence: CASSPGQGPLDTEAFF.

The chain couples TRBV2 to TRBJ1-2, with D possibly matching TRBD1 (6 bases). CDR1 SNHLY and CDR2 FYNNEI come from the germline V gene. The CDR3 covers 14 residues. Trimming took off 3 bases at V and 3 bases at J, with 11 bases between the two ends. This CDR3 reads CASSDGQSYYGYTF. CDR3 in DNA: TGTGCCAGCAGTGACGGACAGTCTTACTATGGCTACACCTTC.